One sample yielded the 9 T cell receptor beta chains listed below, sequenced in a study of shared clonotypes between healthy human individuals. Assay used: immunoSEQ multiplex PCR; TCRdb lists only in-frame clones, some missing. The profile shows about 490,000 clones, around three quarters of them singletons. The sample was PBMCs. These TCRs come from a woman aged 35 to 49 in good health. Some clones in this sample may be carry-over from other donors' samples.

The chain couples TRBV27 to TRBJ2-1, with 7 bases that match TRBD2. The V gene's germline CDR1 is MNHEY and CDR2 SMNVEV (reference sequence). The CDR3 loop spans 14 amino acids. V dropped 6 bases and J dropped 6; count of bases not matched to a gene: 8. The CDR3 loop reads CASRQGLVLNEQFF. CDR3 in DNA: TGTGCCAGCAGACAAGGACTAGTACTCAATGAGCAGTTCTTC.

The chain is built from TRBV4-2 and TRBJ2-7, with 11 bases aligning to TRBD2. Germline V lookup: CDR1 LGHNA, CDR2 YNFKEQ. The V segment lost 4 bases and the J segment 5 bases; nucleotides outside the gene matches: 10. This CDR3 contains 16 residues. CDR3 DNA sequence: TGTGCCAGCAGCCGGCATGTTAGCGGGAGGGCTGACGAGCAGTACTTC. It encodes CASSRHVSGRADEQYF.

The rearrangement joins TRBV30 to TRBJ1-2; possible D gene TRBD1, 5 bases. CDR1 and CDR2 from the germline V gene are GTSNPN and SVGIG (reference sequence). The V and J ends lost 7 bases and 4 bases respectively, with 19 bases between them. This CDR3 contains 14 residues. CDR3 amino acids: CALGRPREAYGYTF. In nucleotides, the CDR3 is TGTGCCTTGGGCAGACCCAGGGAGGCCTATGGCTACACCTTC. Supplemented by reference TRBV30 and TRBJ1-2, the full variable domain reads SQTIHQWPATLVQPVGSPLSLECTVEGTSNPNLYWYRQAAGRGLQLLFYSVGIGQISSEVPQNLSASRPQDRQFILSSKKLLLSDSGFYLCALGRPREAYGYTFGSGTRLTVV.

The V call is TRBV7-2, the J call TRBJ2-7; D possibly uses TRBD1 or TRBD2 (5 bases each). CDR1 is SGHTA and CDR2 is FQGNSA in the germline V gene. The V and J ends lost 3 bases and 3 bases respectively, with 18 bases between them. The CDR3 covers 16 residues. This CDR3 reads CASSFTPGPPNYEQYF. As DNA, the CDR3 is TGTGCCAGCAGCTTCACCCCGGGACCACCCAACTACGAGCAGTACTTC.

The gene calls are TRBV5-6 and TRBJ2-1; 8 bases are shared with TRBD2. After removal of 5 bases from V and 3 bases from J, the junction contained 7 bases not matched to a gene. The CDR3 is 15 residues long. Germline V gene lookup returns CDR1 SGHDT and CDR2 YYEEEE. CDR3 DNA sequence: TGTGCCAGCAGTTACCCGGGACTAGGCTACAATGAGCAGTTCTTC. This translates into CASSYPGLGYNEQFF.

The rearrangement links TRBV23-1 to TRBJ2-1; D is perhaps TRBD2 (5 bases). TRBV23-1 qualifies as an ORF whose function is uncertain. The CDR3 totals 16 residues. The V end was cut by 0 bases, the J end by 0 bases, with 9 bases between. The CDR3 here is CASSQSRGISYNEQFF. CDR3 DNA: TGCGCCAGCAGTCAATCGCGAGGGATCTCCTACAATGAGCAGTTCTTC.

This CDR3 reads CASSREGRVETQYF. In DNA form, the CDR3 reads TGTGCCAGCAGTAGGGAGGGCCGGGTAGAGACCCAGTACTTC. The chain links TRBV5-4 to TRBJ2-5; 7 positions match TRBD2. The CDR3 runs 14 residues. Trimming took 5 bases from V and 4 from J; bases not matched to a gene: 8. Germline V gives CDR1 SGHNT, CDR2 YYREEE (reference sequence). Drawing the rest from reference TRBV5-4 and TRBJ2-5, the complete variable domain is ETGVTQSPTHLIKTRGQQVTLRCSSQSGHNTVSWYQQALGQGPQFIFQYYREEENGRGNFPPRFSGLQFPNYSSELNVNALELDDSALYLCASSREGRVETQYFGPGTRLLVL.

The chain joins TRBV9 to TRBJ2-3; no definite D call. This CDR3 comprises 13 residues. Germline-derived CDR1 and CDR2 are SGDLS and YYNGEE. V dropped 0 bases and J dropped 5 bases, with 7 bases sitting between them. The DNA for the CDR3 is TGTGCCAGCAGCGTAGGTGGCCAAGATACGCAGTATTTT. Amino acid sequence: CASSVGGQDTQYF.

The rearrangement uses TRBV28 and TRBJ1-5; TRBD1 matches at 10 bases. Germline CDR1 MDHEN, CDR2 SYDVKM. Germline trimming cut 6 bases from V and 4 bases from J; bases unmatched to any gene: 6. This CDR3 has 15 amino acids. The CDR3 DNA is TGTGCCAGCAGCCTAGGGGGACAGGGGAATCAGCCCCAGCATTTT. Its protein is CASSLGGQGNQPQHF.